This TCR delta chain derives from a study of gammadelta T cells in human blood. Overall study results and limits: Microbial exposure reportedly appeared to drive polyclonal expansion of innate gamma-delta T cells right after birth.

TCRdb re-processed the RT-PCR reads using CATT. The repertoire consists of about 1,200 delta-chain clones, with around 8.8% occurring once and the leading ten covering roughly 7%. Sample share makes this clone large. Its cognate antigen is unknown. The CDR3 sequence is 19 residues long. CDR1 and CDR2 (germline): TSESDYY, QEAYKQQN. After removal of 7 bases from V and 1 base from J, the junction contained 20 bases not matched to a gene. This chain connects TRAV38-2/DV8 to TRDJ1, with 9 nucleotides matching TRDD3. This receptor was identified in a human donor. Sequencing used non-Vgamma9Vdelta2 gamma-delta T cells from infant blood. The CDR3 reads CAYGPTGLGDENTTDKLIF. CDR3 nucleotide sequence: TGTGCTTATGGCCCTACGGGGCTGGGGGATGAAAATACCACCGATAAACTCATCTTT.